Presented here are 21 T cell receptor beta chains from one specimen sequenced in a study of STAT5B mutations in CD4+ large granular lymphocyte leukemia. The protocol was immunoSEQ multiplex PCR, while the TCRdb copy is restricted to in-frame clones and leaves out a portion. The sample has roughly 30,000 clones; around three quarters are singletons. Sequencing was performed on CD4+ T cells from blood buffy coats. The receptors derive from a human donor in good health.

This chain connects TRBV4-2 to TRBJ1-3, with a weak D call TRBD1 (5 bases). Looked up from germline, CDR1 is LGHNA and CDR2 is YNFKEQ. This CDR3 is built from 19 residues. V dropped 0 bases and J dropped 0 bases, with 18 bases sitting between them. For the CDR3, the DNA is TGTGCCAGCAGCCAAGATGGGGTCGCGGGACGGACCTCTGGAAACACCATATATTTT. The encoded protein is CASSQDGVAGRTSGNTIYF.

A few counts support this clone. The CDR3 reads CAWSPDSLNTEAFF. Here the CDR3 DNA reads TGTGCCTGGAGTCCGGACAGCCTGAACACTGAAGCTTTCTTT. The V gene is TRBV30, the J gene TRBJ1-1; perhaps TRBD1 as D (6 bases). Germline lookup yields CDR1 GTSNPN and CDR2 SVGIG (reference sequence). The CDR3 has 14 amino acids. The V and J ends lost 2 bases and 0 bases respectively, with 10 bases between them.

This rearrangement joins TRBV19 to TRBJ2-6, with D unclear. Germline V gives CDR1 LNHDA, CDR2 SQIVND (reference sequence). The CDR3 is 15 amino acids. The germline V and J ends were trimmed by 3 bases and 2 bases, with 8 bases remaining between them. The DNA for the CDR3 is TGTGCCAGTAGTATCCCCGTCACTGGGGCCAACGTCCTGACTTTC. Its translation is CASSIPVTGANVLTF.

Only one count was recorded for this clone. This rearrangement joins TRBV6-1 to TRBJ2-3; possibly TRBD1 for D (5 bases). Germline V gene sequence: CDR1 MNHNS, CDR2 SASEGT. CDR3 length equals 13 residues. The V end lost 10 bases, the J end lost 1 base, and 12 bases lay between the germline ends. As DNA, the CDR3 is TGTGCCACCACAGGTTCTCGCACAGATACGCAGTATTTT. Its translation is CATTGSRTDTQYF.

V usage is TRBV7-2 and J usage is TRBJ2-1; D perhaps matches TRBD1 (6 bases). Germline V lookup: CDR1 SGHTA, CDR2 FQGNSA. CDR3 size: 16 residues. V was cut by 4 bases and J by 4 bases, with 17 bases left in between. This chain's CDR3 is CASSSMGQGIYNEQFF. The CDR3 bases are TGTGCCAGCAGCTCCATGGGGCAGGGGATTTACAATGAGCAGTTCTTC.

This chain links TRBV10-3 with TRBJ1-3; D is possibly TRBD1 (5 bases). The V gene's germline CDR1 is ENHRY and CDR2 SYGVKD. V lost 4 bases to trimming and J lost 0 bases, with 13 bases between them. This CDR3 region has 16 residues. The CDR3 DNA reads TGTGCCATCAGTGCATCTGGGGCGAACTCTGGAAACACCATATATTTT. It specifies CAISASGANSGNTIYF.

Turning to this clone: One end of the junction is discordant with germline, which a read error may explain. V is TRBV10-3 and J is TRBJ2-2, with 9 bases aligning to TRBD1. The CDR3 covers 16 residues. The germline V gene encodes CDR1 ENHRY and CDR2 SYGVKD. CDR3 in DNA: TGTGCCATCAGCGAGTCGGGACAGGGGAACACCGGGGAGCTGTTTTTT. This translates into CAISESGQGNTGELFF.

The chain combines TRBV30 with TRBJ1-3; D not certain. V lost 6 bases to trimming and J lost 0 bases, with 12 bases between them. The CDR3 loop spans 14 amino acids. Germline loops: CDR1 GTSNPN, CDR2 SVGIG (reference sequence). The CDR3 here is CACQRRSSGNTIYF. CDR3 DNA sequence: TGTGCCTGCCAAAGACGGAGCTCTGGAAACACCATATATTTT.

The CDR3, as DNA: TGTGCCAGCAGCCTAGGCCTTACAGGGGGGACTGAAGCTTTCTTT. Its translation: CASSLGLTGGTEAFF. The V gene is TRBV5-4, the J gene TRBJ1-1, with 8 bases aligning to TRBD1. The J segment lost 5 bases and the V segment lost 4 bases, leaving 10 bases of the junction unmatched. This CDR3 has 15 residues. Germline V lookup: CDR1 SGHNT, CDR2 YYREEE (reference sequence).

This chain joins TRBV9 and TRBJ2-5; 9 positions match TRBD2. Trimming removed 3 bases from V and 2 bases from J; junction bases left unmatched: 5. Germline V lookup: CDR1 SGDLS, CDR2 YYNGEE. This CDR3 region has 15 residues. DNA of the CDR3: TGTGCCAGCAGCGCGAGCGGGGGGAGACAAGAGACCCAGTACTTC. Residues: CASSASGGRQETQYF.

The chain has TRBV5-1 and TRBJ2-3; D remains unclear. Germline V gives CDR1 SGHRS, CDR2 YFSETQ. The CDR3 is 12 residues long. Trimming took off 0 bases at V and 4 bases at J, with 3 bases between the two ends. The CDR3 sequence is CASSLGADTQYF. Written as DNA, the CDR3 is TGCGCCAGCAGCTTGGGGGCAGATACGCAGTATTTT.

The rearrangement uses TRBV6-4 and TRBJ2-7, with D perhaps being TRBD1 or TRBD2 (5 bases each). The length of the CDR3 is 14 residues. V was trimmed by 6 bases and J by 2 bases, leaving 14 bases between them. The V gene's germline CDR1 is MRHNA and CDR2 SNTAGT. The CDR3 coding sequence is TGTGCCAGCAGACTAGACAGTGGCACCTACGAGCAGTACTTC. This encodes CASRLDSGTYEQYF.

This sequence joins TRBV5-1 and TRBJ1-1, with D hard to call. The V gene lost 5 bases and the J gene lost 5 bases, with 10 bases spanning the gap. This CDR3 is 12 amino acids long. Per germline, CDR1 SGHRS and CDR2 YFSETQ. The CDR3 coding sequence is TGCGCCAGCAGTGCTGTAGGGACTGAAGCTTTCTTT. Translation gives CASSAVGTEAFF.

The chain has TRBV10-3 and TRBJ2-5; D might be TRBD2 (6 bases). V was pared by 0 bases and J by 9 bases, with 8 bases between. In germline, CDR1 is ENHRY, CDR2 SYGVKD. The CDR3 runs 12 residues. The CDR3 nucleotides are TGTGCCATCAGTGAGTCATCGGGGGCCCAGTACTTC. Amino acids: CAISESSGAQYF.

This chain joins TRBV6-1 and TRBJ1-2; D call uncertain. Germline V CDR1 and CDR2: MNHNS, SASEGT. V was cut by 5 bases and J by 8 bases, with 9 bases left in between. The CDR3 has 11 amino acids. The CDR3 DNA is TGTGCCAGCAGTTACGGGGTGGGCTACACCTTC. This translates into CASSYGVGYTF.

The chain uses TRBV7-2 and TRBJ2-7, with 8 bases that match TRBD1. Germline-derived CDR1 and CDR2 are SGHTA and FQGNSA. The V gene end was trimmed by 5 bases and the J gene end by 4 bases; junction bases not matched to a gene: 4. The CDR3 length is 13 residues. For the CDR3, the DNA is TGTGCCAGCAGCCAAAGACAGGGGTACGAGCAGTACTTC. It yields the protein CASSQRQGYEQYF.

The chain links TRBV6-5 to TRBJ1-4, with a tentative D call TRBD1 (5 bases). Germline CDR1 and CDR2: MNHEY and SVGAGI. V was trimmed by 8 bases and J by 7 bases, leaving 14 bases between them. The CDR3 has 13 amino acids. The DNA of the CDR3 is TGTGCCAGCGGCGAGGGACGGGGTGAAAAACTGTTTTTT. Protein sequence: CASGEGRGEKLFF.

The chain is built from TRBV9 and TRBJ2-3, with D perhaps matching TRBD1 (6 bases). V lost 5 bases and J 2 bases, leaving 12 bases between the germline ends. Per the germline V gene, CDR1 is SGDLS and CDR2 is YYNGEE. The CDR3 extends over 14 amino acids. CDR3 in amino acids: CASRARGTTDTQYF. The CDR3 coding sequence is TGTGCCAGCAGGGCGAGGGGGACCACAGATACGCAGTATTTT.

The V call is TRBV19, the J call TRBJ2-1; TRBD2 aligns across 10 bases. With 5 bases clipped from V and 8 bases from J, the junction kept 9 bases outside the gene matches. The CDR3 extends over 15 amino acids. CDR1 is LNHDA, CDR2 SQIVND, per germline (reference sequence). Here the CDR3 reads CASSPLAGVPYEQFF. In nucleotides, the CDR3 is TGTGCCAGTAGTCCCCTAGCGGGAGTTCCCTATGAGCAGTTCTTC.

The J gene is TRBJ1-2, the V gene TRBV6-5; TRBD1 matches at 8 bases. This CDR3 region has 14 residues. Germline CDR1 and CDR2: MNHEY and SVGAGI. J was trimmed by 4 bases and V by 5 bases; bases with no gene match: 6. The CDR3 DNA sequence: TGTGCCAGCAGTGACCCAGGGGGCACCTATGGCTACACCTTC. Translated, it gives CASSDPGGTYGYTF.

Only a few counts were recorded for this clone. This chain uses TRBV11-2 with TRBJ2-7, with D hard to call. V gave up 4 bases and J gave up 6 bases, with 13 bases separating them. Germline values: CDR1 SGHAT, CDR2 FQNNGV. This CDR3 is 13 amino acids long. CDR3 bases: TGTGCCAGCAGCTCGGTGGCCTCGGGCGAGCAGTACTTC. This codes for CASSSVASGEQYF. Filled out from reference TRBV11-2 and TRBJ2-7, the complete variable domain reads EAGVAQSPRYKIIEKRQSVAFWCNPISGHATLYWYQQILGQGPKLLIQFQNNGVVDDSQLPKDRFSAERLKGVDSTLKIQPAKLEDSAVYLCASSSVASGEQYFGPGTRLTVT.